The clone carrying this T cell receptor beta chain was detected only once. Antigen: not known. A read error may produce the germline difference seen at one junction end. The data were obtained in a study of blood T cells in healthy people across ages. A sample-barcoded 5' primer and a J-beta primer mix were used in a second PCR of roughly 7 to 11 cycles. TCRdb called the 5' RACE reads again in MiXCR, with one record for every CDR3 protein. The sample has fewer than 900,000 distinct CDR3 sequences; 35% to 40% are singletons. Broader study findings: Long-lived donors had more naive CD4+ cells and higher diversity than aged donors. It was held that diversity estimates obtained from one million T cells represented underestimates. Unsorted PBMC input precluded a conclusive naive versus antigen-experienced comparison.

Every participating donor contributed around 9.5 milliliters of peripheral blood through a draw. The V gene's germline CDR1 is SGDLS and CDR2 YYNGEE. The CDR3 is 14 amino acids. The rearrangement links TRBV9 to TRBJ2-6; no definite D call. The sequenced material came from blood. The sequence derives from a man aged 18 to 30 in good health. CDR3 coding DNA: TGTACCAGCAGCGAGACAACTGGGGCCAACGTCCTGACTTTC. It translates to CTSSETTGANVLTF.